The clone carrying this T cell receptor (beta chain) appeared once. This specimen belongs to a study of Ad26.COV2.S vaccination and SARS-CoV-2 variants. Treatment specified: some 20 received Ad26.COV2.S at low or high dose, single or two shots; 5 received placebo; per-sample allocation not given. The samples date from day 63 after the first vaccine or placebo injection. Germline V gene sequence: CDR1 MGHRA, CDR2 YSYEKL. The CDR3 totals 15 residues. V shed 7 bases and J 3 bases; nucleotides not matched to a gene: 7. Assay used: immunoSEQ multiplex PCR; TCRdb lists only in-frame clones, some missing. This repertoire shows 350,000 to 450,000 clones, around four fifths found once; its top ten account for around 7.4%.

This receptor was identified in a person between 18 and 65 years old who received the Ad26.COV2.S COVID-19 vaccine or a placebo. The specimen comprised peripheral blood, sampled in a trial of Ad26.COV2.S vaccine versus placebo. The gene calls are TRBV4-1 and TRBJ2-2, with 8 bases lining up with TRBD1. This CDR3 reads CASTRQGQDTGELFF. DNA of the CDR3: TGCGCCAGCACCCGACAGGGACAGGACACCGGGGAGCTGTTTTTT.